This record looks at one T cell receptor beta chain sequence and its context. This clone was detected a few times. Its target antigen remains unknown. The record has no base qualities; no much larger clone is one base away. One collaborating source in Seattle enrolled patients while the patients were actively infected and followed the patients over time throughout the course of disease. Each collaborating institution followed its own protocols to collect whole blood in K2EDTA tubes. For TCRbeta analysis, collaborator samples were shipped as frozen whole blood, as isolated PBMCs, or as DNA extracted from either sample type. This entry belongs to a study of blood T cell repertoires in COVID-19 (TCRdb year 2020). Describing the broader study: Collaborator samples came from the United States, Italy and Spain and covered acute and convalescent phases of COVID-19. The prospective study material was composed of cDNA or gDNA derived from T cells, B-cell-depleted T cells, or PBMCs. The dataset comprised deeply sampled blood TCRbeta repertoires from subjects exposed to, actively infected with, or recovered from COVID-19. The repertoires were made available in a free public database intended to serve as a resource for research on the immune response to SARS-CoV-2. Samples were obtained from the ongoing ImmuneRACE study (first 160 participants) and from 1,254 subjects provided by 6 global collaborators. Nearly every sample came with metadata listing a de-identified subject ID, COVID-19 status, age in years and sex. HLA class I and class II types, where available, came from metadata supplied by the sample provider rather than from assay-based typing. The paper as a whole reports these results and caveats: Clinical and demographic metadata were provided uncurated, with the amount varying by source and participant.

TCRbeta CDR3 regions were amplified from genomic DNA by means of the immunoSEQ Assay, a bias-controlled multiplex PCR. Regarding the original processing steps: The number of nucleated cells in each sample was estimated from the amplification of reference gene primers within the assay. To quantify the absolute abundance of each unique TCRbeta CDR3 rearrangement, sequence reads were collapsed and filtered. For each sample, productive Simpson clonality was calculated by taking the square root of Simpson's diversity index across productive rearrangements. TCRdb carries this immuneACCESS record with in-frame sequences only. Its versions omit some clonotypes, under half of them owing to an unresolved V gene in the studies checked, with the rest unexplained. That table gives V, J and clone size, and the DNA gave D and trimming. Counted in this sample were roughly 200,000 clones; 84% of them appeared once. The ten top clones hold about 10% of the sample.

At the junction V is shortened by 3 bases and J by 7 bases, with 13 bases in between. Including cysteine and phenylalanine, the CDR3 has 14 amino acids. Only the CDR3 part of the read is kept: 42 bases, read in frame from the first base. Per the germline V gene, SGDLS is the CDR1 and YYNGEE is the CDR2. This TCR came from an elderly woman with COVID-19, enrolled during active disease. The chain joins TRBV9 to TRBJ1-4; a tentative D call is TRBD1 (6 bases match). What was sequenced was peripheral blood. The nucleotides are TGTGCCAGCAGCGCCGGGACATTGAGTGAAAAACTGTTTTTT. It translates as CASSAGTLSEKLFF.